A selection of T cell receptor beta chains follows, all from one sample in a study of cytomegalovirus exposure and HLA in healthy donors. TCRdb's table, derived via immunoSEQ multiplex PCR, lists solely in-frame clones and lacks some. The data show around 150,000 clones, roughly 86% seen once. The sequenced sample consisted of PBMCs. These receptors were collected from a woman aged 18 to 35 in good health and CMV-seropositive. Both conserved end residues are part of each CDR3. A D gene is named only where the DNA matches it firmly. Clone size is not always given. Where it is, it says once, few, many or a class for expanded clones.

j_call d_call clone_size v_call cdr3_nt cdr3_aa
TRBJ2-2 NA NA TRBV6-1 TGTGCCAGCAGTATCCCGGAGACCGGGGAGCTGTTTTTT CASSIPETGELFF
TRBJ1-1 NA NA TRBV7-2 TGTGCCAGCAGCTCCCAGCGCGCTCGGGAAGCTTTCTTT CASSSQRAREAFF
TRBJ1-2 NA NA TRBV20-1 TGCAGCGGACCCAGGGACTATGGCTACACCTTC CSGPRDYGYTF
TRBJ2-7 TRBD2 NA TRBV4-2 TGTGCCAGCAGCCAAGATGGAAGACTAGCGACGATTTACGAGCAGTACTTC CASSQDGRLATIYEQYF
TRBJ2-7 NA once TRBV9 TGTGCCAGCAGTGCACAGGTCCCCTCCTACGAGCAGTACTTC CASSAQVPSYEQYF
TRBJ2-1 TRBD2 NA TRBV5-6 TGTGCCAGCAGGAAAAGGGCGGGAGGGCCGAGTGAGCAGTTCTTC CASRKRAGGPSEQFF
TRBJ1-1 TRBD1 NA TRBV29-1 TGCAGCGTGGCAGACAGGGGGCTTAAGTCTGAAGCTTTCTTT CSVADRGLKSEAFF
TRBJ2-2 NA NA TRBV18 TGTGCCAGCTCACCAGAGGCGACCGGGGAGCTGTTTTTT CASSPEATGELFF
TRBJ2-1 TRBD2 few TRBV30 TGTGCCTGGACTAGCGGGAGTAATGAGCAGTTCTTC CAWTSGSNEQFF
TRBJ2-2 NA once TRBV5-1 TGCGCCAGCAGCTTGGTGGGCGCCGGGGAGCTGTTTTTT CASSLVGAGELFF
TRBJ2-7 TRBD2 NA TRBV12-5 TGTGCTAGTGGTTTGGTTGTCAGCGGGAGCTCGTACGAGCAGTACTTC CASGLVVSGSSYEQYF
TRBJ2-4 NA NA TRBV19 TGTGCCAGTAGAACCACAGGGCAAGCCAAAAACATTCAGTACTTC CASRTTGQAKNIQYF
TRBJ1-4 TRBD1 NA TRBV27 TGTGCCAGCAGTTTTCAGGGGGCGGACGAAAAACTGTTTTTT CASSFQGADEKLFF
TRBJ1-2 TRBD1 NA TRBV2 TGTGCCAGCAGCCCTGGACAGGGAAGGGGCTACACCTTC CASSPGQGRGYTF
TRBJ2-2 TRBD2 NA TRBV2 TGTGCCAGCACGTGGGCAGCGGGAGGGGCCGGGGAGCTGTTTTTT CASTWAAGGAGELFF
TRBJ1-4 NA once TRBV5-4 TGTGCCAGCAGGTCCGTTGGACAAGCTAATGAAAAACTGTTTTTT CASRSVGQANEKLFF
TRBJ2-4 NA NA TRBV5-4 TGTGCCAGCAGCGGGACCAGGGGAGAAAAAAACATTCAGTACTTC CASSGTRGEKNIQYF
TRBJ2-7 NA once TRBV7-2 TGTGCCAGCAGCCGGCGCGGAGGGGACGAGCAGTACTTC CASSRRGGDEQYF
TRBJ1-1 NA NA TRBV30 TGTGCGGCAGGGTCTGAAGCTTTCTTT CAAGSEAFF
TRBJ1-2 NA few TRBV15 TGTGCCACCAGCAGAGAGAACAGTAATGGCTACACCTTC CATSRENSNGYTF
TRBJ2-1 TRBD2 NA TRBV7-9 TGTGCCAGCAGCTTAGTGGCGGGAGGGCCCTCCTACAATGAGCAGTTCTTC CASSLVAGGPSYNEQFF
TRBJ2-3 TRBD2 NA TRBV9 TGTGCCAGCAGCCCAGTAGCCTCTAGCGGGAGTGGTACAGATACGCAGTATTTT CASSPVASSGSGTDTQYF
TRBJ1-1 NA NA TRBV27 TGTGCCAGCAGTCCCCTCCTCAGGACATTGAACACTGAAGCTTTCTTT CASSPLLRTLNTEAFF
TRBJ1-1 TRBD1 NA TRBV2 TGTGCCAGCAGCGACGACAGGGGTGTGACTGAAGCTTTTTTT CASSDDRGVTEAFF
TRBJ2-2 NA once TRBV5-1 TGCGCCAGCAGCTTGGCGGACAGAACGAACACCGGGGAGCTGTTTTTT CASSLADRTNTGELFF
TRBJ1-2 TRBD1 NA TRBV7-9 TGTGCCAGCAGCTTAGCGGGACAGGGGGTCGGCTACACCTTC CASSLAGQGVGYTF
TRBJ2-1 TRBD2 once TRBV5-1 TGCGCCAGCAGCTTGCCCGAAGCGGGAGGGCTTCTAGATGAGCAGTTCTTC CASSLPEAGGLLDEQFF
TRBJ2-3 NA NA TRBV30 TGTGCCTGGACGGGGATCTCAGATACGCAGTATTTT CAWTGISDTQYF
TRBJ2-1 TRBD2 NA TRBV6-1 TGTGCCAGCAGTGAAGCCCTTGGTTGGCTAGCGGGAGATTATGAGCAGTTCTTC CASSEALGWLAGDYEQFF
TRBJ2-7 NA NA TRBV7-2 TGTGCCAGCAGCCGCAACACCCGGGACTCCCGGTACTTC CASSRNTRDSRYF
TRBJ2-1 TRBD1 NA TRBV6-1 TGTGCCAGTACGGGACAGAGGATTTACAATGAGCAGTTCTTC CASTGQRIYNEQFF
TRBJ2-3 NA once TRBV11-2 TGTGCCAGCAGCTTAGATCAGGGTCCAGATACGCAGTATTTT CASSLDQGPDTQYF
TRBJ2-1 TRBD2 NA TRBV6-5 TGTGCCAGCACCGAAATAGCGGGAGCGTACAATGAGCAGTTCTTC CASTEIAGAYNEQFF
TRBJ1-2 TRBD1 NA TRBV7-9 TGTGCCAGCAGCTTCGGAGACAGGGTCTATGGCTACACCTTC CASSFGDRVYGYTF
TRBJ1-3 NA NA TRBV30 TGTGCCTGGAGTCCCCCCCCCACAGGGTTCTCCGGAAACACCATATATTTT CAWSPPPTGFSGNTIYF
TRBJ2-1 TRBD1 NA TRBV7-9 TGTGCCAGCACCGTATACAGGGGAAATGAGCAGTTCTTC CASTVYRGNEQFF
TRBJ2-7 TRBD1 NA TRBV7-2 TGTGCCAGCAGCTACACAGGGGGAGGCTACGAGCAGTACTTC CASSYTGGGYEQYF
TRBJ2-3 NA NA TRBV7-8 TGTGCCAGCAGCTTACAGGGAACAGATACGCAGTATTTT CASSLQGTDTQYF
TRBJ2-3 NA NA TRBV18 TGTGCCAGCTCACCAGCGGGATCGGGGACAGATACGCAGTATTTT CASSPAGSGTDTQYF
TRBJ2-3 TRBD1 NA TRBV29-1 TGCAGCGTGAGACAGGGATCCGTGACAGATACGCAGTATTTT CSVRQGSVTDTQYF
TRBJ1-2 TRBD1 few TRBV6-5 TGTGCCAGCACCCGAAAGGGGACAGGGAACGGCTACACCTTC CASTRKGTGNGYTF
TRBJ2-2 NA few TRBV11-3 TGTGCCAGCAGGAAATCCGGGATAACAAACACCGGGGAGCTGTTTTTT CASRKSGITNTGELFF
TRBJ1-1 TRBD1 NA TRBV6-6 TGTGCCAGCAGAGAGCAAAACAGGGGGCCGGAGACTGAAGCTTTCTTT CASREQNRGPETEAFF
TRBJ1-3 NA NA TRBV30 TGTGCCTGGAGTGGACAGATTTACACCATATATTTT CAWSGQIYTIYF
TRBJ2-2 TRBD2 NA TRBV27 TGTGCCAGCAGTCGAGAACGACTAGCGCGCACCGGGGAGCTGTTTTTT CASSRERLARTGELFF
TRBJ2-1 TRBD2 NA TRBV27 TGTGCCAGCAGTGGGCTAGCGGGACTACTCAATGAGCAGTTCTTC CASSGLAGLLNEQFF
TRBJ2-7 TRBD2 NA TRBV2 TGTGCCAGCAGGCCACTAGCGGGAGGCGAGTACTTC CASRPLAGGEYF
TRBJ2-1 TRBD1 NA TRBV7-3 TGTGCCAGCAGCTCCGGGACAGGGGGCGGTGAGCAGTTCTTC CASSSGTGGGEQFF
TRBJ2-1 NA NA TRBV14 TGTGCCAGCAGCCAAGATTTCGGATCTAGCTCCTACAATGAGCAGTTCTTC CASSQDFGSSSYNEQFF
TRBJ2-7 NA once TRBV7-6 TGTGCCAGCAGCTTAGACCCGACAGGAAGTTACGAGCAGTACTTC CASSLDPTGSYEQYF
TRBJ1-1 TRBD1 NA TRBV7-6 TGTGCCAGCAGCTTAGAGGGGACAGGGTACACTGAAGCTTTCTTT CASSLEGTGYTEAFF
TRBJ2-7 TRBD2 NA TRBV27 TGTGCCAGCAGCCCTCTTCGACTAGCGGGAGAAGGAGAGCAGTACTTC CASSPLRLAGEGEQYF
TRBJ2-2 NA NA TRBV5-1 TGCGCCAGCAGCTCCCTAGCGACGAACACCGGGGAGCTGTTTTTT CASSSLATNTGELFF
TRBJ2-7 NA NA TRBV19 TGTGCCAGTAGGGTGTCACAGGGGACTTACGAGCAGTACTTC CASRVSQGTYEQYF
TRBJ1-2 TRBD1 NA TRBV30 TGTGCCTGGAGCGCCCAGGACAGGGGGATTCATGGCTACACCTTC CAWSAQDRGIHGYTF